This section outlines one TCR beta chain sequence together with its context. The antigen is not known. This sample is part of a study of blood T cells in healthy people across ages. Study results and caveats: Since the PBMCs were unsorted, naive and antigen-experienced cells could not be conclusively compared. Older age coincided with a roughly linear decline in TCR beta diversity per million T cells.

PCR was performed a second time for about 6 to 12 cycles using a sample-barcoded 5' primer and a J-beta primer mix. In TCRdb, the 5' RACE reads were re-called with MiXCR into one record per CDR3 protein. Of 1.5 million to 2 million distinct CDR3 sequences in the sample, approximately 28% are singletons; the top ten hold 7% to 9%. The specimen was blood. The sequence derives from a young woman in good health.

The CDR3 loop reads CASSSEIGTGLNTEAFF. The CDR3 nucleotides read TGTGCCAGCAGCTCCGAGATCGGGACAGGGTTGAACACTGAAGCTTTCTTT. This sequence joins TRBV7-2 and TRBJ1-1, with 9 bases matching TRBD1. Trimming took 4 bases from V and 0 from J; bases not matched to a gene: 9. The CDR3 sequence is 17 residues long. CDR1 SGHTA and CDR2 FQGNSA come from the germline V gene.